This T cell receptor beta chain is drawn from a study of T cells in tumors after PD-1 blockade. Trimming took off 5 bases at V and 0 bases at J, with 14 bases between the two ends. CDR3 length equals 16 residues. The germline V gene encodes CDR1 MGHDK and CDR2 SYGVNS. Assay: immunoSEQ multiplex PCR; the TCRdb copy retains only in-frame clones and omits some. The sample gives around 35,000 clones, 70% to 75% of which show up once; less than 50% is in the top ten. The J gene is TRBJ2-1, the V gene TRBV25-1, with D tentatively TRBD1 or TRBD2 (5 bases each). Sample: PBMCs, taken after anti-PD-1 treatment. The source is a human donor with basal cell carcinoma. In DNA form, the CDR3 reads TGTGCCAGCAGTTCAACTACTAGGGGCTCCTACAATGAGCAGTTCTTC. This codes for CASSSTTRGSYNEQFF.